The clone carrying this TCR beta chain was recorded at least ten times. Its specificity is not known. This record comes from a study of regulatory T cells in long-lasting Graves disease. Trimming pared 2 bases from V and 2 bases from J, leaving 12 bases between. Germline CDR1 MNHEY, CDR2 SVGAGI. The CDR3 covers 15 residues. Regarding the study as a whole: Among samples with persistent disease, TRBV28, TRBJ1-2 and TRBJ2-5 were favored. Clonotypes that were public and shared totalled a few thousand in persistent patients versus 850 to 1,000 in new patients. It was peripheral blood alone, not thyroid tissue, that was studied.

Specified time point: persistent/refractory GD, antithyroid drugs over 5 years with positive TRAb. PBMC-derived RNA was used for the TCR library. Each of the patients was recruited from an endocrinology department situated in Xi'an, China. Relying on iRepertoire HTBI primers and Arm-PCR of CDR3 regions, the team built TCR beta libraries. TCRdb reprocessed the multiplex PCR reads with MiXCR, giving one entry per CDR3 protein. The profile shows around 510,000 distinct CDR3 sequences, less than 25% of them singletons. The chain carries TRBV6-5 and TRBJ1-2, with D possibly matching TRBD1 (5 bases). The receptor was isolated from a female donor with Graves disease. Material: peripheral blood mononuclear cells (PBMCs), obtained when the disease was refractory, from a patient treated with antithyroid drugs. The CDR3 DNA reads TGTGCCAGCAGTTACATCTCTGGGGGAAACTATGGCTACACCTTC. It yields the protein CASSYISGGNYGYTF.